The text below deals with one T cell receptor beta chain. This sample was included in a study of blood T cell repertoires in COVID-19. Repertoires were generated with immunoSEQ multiplex PCR, while TCRdb's copy carries only in-frame clones and drops some. The sample includes 300,000 to 450,000 clones, roughly 86% of them seen just once. This clonotype originated in a human donor in a cohort sampled during active COVID-19. The source material was peripheral blood.

The CDR3 coding sequence is TGTGCCACCAGTGACCCTGCCGGGACAATGGTCGAGGATGAGCAGTTCTTC. It is translated as CATSDPAGTMVEDEQFF. The chain employs TRBV24-1 and TRBJ2-1, with D perhaps TRBD1 (6 bases). Trimming removed 4 bases at V and 8 bases at J, with 23 bases between. Germline CDR1 and CDR2: KGHDR and SFDVKD. This CDR3 spans 17 amino acids.